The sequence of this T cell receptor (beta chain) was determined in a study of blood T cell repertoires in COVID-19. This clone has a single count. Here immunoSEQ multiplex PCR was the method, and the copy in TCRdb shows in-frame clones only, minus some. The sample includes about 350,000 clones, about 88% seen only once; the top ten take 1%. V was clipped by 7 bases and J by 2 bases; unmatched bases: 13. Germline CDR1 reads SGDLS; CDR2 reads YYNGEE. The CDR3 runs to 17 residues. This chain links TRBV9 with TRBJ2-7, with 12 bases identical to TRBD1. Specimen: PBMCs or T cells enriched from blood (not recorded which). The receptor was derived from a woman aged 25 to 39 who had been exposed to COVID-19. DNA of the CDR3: TGTGCCAGCGGCCCGGGACAGGGGGCAGGAGGGGCCTACGAGCAGTACTTC. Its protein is CASGPGQGAGGAYEQYF. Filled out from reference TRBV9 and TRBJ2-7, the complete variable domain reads DSGVTQTPKHLITATGQRVTLRCSPRSGDLSVYWYQQSLDQGLQFLIQYYNGEERAKGNILERFSAQQFPDLHSELNLSSLELGDSALYFCASGPGQGAGGAYEQYFGPGTRLTVT.